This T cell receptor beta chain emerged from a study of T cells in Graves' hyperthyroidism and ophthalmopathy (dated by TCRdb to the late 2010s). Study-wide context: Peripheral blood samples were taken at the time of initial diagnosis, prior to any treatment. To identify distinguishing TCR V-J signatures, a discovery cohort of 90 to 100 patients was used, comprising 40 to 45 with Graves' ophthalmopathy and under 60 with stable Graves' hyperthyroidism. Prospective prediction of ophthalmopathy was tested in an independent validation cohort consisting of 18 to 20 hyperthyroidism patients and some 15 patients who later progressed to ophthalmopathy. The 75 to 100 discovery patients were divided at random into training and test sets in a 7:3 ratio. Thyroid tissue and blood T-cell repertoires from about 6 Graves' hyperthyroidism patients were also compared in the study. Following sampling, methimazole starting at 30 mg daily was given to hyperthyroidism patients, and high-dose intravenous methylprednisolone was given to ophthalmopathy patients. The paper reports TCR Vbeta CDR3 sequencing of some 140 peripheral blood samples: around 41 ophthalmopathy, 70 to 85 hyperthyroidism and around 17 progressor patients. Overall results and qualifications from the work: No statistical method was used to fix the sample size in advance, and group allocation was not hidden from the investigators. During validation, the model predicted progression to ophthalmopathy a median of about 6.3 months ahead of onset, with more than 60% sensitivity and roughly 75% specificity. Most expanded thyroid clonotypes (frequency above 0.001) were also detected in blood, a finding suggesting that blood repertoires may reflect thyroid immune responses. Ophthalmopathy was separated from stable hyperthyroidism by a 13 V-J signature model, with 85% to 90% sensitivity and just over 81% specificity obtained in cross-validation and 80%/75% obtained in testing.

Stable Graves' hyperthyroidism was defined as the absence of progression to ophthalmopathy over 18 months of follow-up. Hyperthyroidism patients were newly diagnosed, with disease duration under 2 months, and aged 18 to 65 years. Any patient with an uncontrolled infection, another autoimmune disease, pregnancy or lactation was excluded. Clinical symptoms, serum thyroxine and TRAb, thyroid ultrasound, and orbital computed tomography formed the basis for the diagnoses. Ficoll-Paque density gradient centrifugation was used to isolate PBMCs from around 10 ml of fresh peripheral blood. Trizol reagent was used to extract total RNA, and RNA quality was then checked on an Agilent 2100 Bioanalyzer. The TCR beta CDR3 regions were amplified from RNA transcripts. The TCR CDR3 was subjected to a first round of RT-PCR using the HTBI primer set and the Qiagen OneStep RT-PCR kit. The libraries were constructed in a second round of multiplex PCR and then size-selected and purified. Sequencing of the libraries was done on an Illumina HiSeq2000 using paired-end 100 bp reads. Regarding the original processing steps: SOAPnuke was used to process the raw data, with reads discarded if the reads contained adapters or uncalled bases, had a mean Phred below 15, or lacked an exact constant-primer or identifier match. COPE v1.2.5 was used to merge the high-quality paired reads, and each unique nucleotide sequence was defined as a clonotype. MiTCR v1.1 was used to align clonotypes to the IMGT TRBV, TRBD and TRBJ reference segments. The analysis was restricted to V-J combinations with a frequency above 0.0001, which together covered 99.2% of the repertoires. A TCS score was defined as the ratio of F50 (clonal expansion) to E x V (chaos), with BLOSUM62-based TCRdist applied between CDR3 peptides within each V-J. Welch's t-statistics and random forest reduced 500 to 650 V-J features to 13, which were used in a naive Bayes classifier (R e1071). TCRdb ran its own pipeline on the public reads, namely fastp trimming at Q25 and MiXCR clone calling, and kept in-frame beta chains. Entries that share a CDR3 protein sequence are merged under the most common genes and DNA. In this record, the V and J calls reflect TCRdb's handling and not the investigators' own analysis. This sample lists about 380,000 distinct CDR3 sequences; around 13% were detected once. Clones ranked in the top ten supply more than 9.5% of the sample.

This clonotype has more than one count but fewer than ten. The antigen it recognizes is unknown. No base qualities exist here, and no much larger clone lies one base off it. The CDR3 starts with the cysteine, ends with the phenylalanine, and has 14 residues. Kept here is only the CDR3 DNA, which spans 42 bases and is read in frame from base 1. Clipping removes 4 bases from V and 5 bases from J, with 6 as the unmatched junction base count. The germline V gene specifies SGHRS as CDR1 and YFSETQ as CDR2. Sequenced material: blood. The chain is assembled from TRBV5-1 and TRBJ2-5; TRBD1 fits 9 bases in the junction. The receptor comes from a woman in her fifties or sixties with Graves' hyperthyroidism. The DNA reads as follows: TGCGCCAGCAGCGTGGGACAGGGAAGGGAGACCCAGTACTTC. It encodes CASSVGQGRETQYF.